This T cell receptor beta chain was sequenced for a study of OX40 agonist ivuxolimab in advanced cancers. Germline loops: CDR1 MNHEY, CDR2 SVGAGI. This CDR3 has 15 amino acids. V lost 6 bases to trimming and J lost 7 bases; unmatched junction nucleotides: 13. Assay used: immunoSEQ multiplex PCR; TCRdb lists only in-frame clones, some missing. The sample lists tens of thousands of clones, about 80% occurring once. With regard to this clone: Its antigen is unidentified.

Study observations and caveats: By week 6 at 0.1 to 3.0 mg/kg, blood CD4+ and CD8+ T cells had expanded clonally. Compared with CD4+, CD8+ T cells on average had more expanded clones.

This TCR came from an adult with an advanced solid tumor such as melanoma, head and neck, liver or kidney cancer. The rearrangement links TRBV6-5 to TRBJ1-2, with TRBD1 matching over 8 bases. The specimen comprised CD4+ or CD8+ T cells sorted from blood, sampled in a trial of the OX40 agonist ivuxolimab. CDR3 bases: TGTGCCAGCAGCCGCTCCACGGACAGGGCAGGTGGCTACACCTTC. It specifies CASSRSTDRAGGYTF.